These 29 T cell receptor beta chains originate from one sample sequenced in a study of persistence of HIV-infected CD4 T cells. For these receptors, no antigen is known. Sequencing used immunoSEQ version 4 in survey mode. Assay: immunoSEQ multiplex PCR; the TCRdb copy retains only in-frame clones and omits some. The repertoire holds 35,000 to 55,000 clones, with approximately 91% as singletons. This nonspecific control used anti-CD3/anti-CD28 bead stimulation of CD4+ T cells. Responding CD4+ T cells were sorted by upregulation of both CD40 ligand and CD69. The sequenced sample was CD4+ T cells sorted from PBMCs after roughly 18-hour stimulation, obtained from a patient who received antiretroviral therapy. Source of these receptors: an adult man with HIV who was CMV-seropositive.

This clone was counted between two and nine times. This sample includes further DNA sequences coding for the same CDR3. The chain has TRBV3-1 (or the pseudogene TRBV3-2) and TRBJ1-5; maybe TRBD1 (6 bases). The germline gives CDR1 LGHDT, CDR2 YNNKEL (reference sequence). Trimming took off 3 bases at V and 4 bases at J, with 10 bases between the two ends. The CDR3 loop spans 14 amino acids. CDR3 in amino acids: CASSHRGGNQPQHF. The CDR3 DNA sequence: TGTGCCAGCAGCCACAGGGGTGGTAATCAGCCCCAGCATTTT.

This clone has just one count. J is TRBJ1-5 and V is TRBV7-2; the D is unclear. The CDR3 extends over 15 amino acids. Trimming cost V 5 bases and J 0 bases, with 11 bases left between them. CDR1 is SGHTA, CDR2 FQGNSA, per germline. CDR3 loop: CASSKERASNQPQHF. Written as DNA, the CDR3 is TGTGCCAGCAGCAAAGAACGAGCTAGCAATCAGCCCCAGCATTTT.

J is TRBJ1-2 and V is TRBV28; possibly TRBD1 for D (5 bases). With 3 bases removed from V and 5 bases from J, the gap between germline ends came to 13 bases. The CDR3 covers 14 residues. Germline V gene lookup returns CDR1 MDHEN and CDR2 SYDVKM. The CDR3 here is CASSLAGFTYGYTF. CDR3 nucleotides: TGTGCCAGCAGTTTGGCAGGGTTCACATATGGCTACACCTTC.

V and J are TRBV3-1 (or the pseudogene TRBV3-2) and TRBJ2-3, with 8 positions matching TRBD2. Per germline, CDR1 LGHDT and CDR2 YNNKEL (reference sequence). The CDR3 consists of 14 residues. J was trimmed by 8 bases and V by 3 bases; bases with no gene match: 7. CDR3 nucleotide sequence: TGTGCCAGCAGCCAGGTAGCGGGGAGAGGTACGCAGTATTTT. Amino acid sequence: CASSQVAGRGTQYF.

This clone occurred once. One end of the junction varies from germline; a read error may be responsible. The chain couples TRBV6-5 to TRBJ1-1; D uncertain. The CDR3 consists of 12 residues. Germline V CDR1 and CDR2: MNHEY, SVGAGI. DNA for the CDR3: TGTGCCAGCAGCTACTTCAACACTGAAGCTTTCTTT. Protein: CASSYFNTEAFF.

The V gene is TRBV6-2 or TRBV6-3, the J gene TRBJ2-7, with D unresolved. The germline V gene has CDR1 MNHEY and CDR2 SVGEGT. Trimming shortened V by 2 bases and J by 2 bases, and 7 bases separated the two germline ends. This CDR3 has 13 amino acids. The CDR3 loop is CASSYRSPYEQYF. The CDR3 nucleotides are TGTGCCAGCAGTTACCGAAGCCCCTACGAGCAGTACTTC.

J is TRBJ1-6 and V is TRBV5-8; no reliable D call. CDR1 is SGHTS and CDR2 is YDEGEE in the germline V gene. There are 16 residues in the CDR3. V gave up 6 bases and J gave up 10 bases, with 23 bases separating them. The CDR3 sequence: CASTPIRIPGESPLHF. Here the CDR3 DNA reads TGTGCCAGCACCCCCATCAGGATTCCTGGGGAATCACCCCTCCACTTT.

The chain recombines TRBV9 with TRBJ2-3; D perhaps matches TRBD2 (6 bases). The CDR3 runs to 13 residues. Per germline, CDR1 SGDLS and CDR2 YYNGEE. Trimming pared 5 bases from V and 3 bases from J, leaving 10 bases between. CDR3 sequence (DNA): TGTGCCAGCAGTCGGGCGGGGACAGATACGCAGTATTTT. Protein product: CASSRAGTDTQYF.

This chain links TRBV24-1 with TRBJ2-2, with 10 bases fitting TRBD1. CDR3 length: 16 amino acids. Germline V CDR1 and CDR2: KGHDR, SFDVKD. V was clipped by 2 bases and J by 6 bases; unmatched bases: 5. The CDR3 reads CATSDWTGGGPGELFF. CDR3 DNA: TGTGCCACCAGTGATTGGACAGGGGGGGGACCCGGGGAGCTGTTTTTT.

The chain joins TRBV6-2 or TRBV6-3 to TRBJ2-1; either TRBD1 or TRBD2 may fit D (5 bases each). V lost 6 bases and J lost 8, with 23 bases in between. The CDR3 is 16 amino acids. In germline, CDR1 is MNHEY, CDR2 SVGEGT. The CDR3 region is CASSPFGAGLGDEQFF. In DNA, the CDR3 is TGTGCCAGCAGCCCCTTTGGGGCAGGATTGGGGGATGAGCAGTTCTTC.

This chain joins TRBV19 and TRBJ1-4; D is ambiguous. V shed 1 base and J shed 5 bases, with 14 bases lying between them. The CDR3 is made up of 16 amino acids. Germline loops: CDR1 LNHDA, CDR2 SQIVND (reference sequence). CDR3 DNA: TGTGCCAGTAGTATAGGCAACCGAGGATACAATGAAAAACTGTTTTTT. Its protein product is CASSIGNRGYNEKLFF.

This rearrangement joins TRBV28 to TRBJ2-2; D may be TRBD1 or TRBD2 (6 bases each). V was pared by 3 bases and J by 4 bases, with 15 bases between. The CDR3 covers 16 residues. Germline CDR1 reads MDHEN; CDR2 reads SYDVKM. The CDR3 region has the DNA TGTGCCAGCAGTTTTTCGAGGGGGGTGGTCACCGGGGAGCTGTTTTTT. It translates to CASSFSRGVVTGELFF. The whole variable domain, remainder taken from reference TRBV28 and TRBJ2-2, is DVKVTQSSRYLVKRTGEKVFLECVQDMDHENMFWYRQDPGLGLRLIYFSYDVKMKEKGDIPEGYSVSREKKERFSLILESASTNQTSMYLCASSFSRGVVTGELFFGEGSRLTVL.

The chain recombines TRBV7-8 with TRBJ1-2; D gene ambiguous. This CDR3 spans 12 amino acids. Germline CDR1 and CDR2: SGHVS and FQNEAQ. V lost 3 bases and J lost 3, with 5 bases in between. DNA of the CDR3: TGTGCCAGCAGCTTGCAGTACTATGGCTACACCTTC. Translating gives CASSLQYYGYTF. The full variable domain, with the rest looked up from reference TRBV7-8 and TRBJ1-2, is GAGVSQSPRYKVAKRGQDVALRCDPISGHVSLFWYQQALGQGPEFLTYFQNEAQLDKSGLPSDRFFAERPEGSVSTLKIQRTQQEDSAVYLCASSLQYYGYTFGSGTRLTVV.

The chain recombines TRBV18 with TRBJ1-4; 11 nucleotides line up with TRBD1. This CDR3 contains 15 residues. Germline-derived CDR1 and CDR2 are KGHSH and LQKENI. The V segment lost 2 bases and the J segment 6 bases; nucleotides outside the gene matches: 2. The CDR3 bases are TGTGCCAGCTCACCAAGGGACAGGGGGGATGAAAAACTGTTTTTT. Translation gives CASSPRDRGDEKLFF.

This rearrangement joins TRBV6-5 to TRBJ2-1; D is perhaps TRBD1 or TRBD2 (5 bases each). The CDR3 totals 13 residues. V lost 10 bases and J lost 7, with 17 bases in between. Germline assignment: CDR1 MNHEY and CDR2 SVGAGI. As DNA, the CDR3 is TGTGCCACATCGACGGGACGGGGTAATGAGCAGTTCTTC. Amino acids: CATSTGRGNEQFF.

The chain carries TRBV9 and TRBJ1-3; no clear D gene. The CDR3 has 14 amino acids. The V and J ends lost 0 bases and 7 bases respectively, with 11 bases between them. In germline, CDR1 is SGDLS, CDR2 YYNGEE. The CDR3 nucleotides are TGTGCCAGCAGCGTAGGCGTCTCTCGCAACACCATATATTTT. Amino acids: CASSVGVSRNTIYF.

The rearrangement joins TRBV12-3 or TRBV12-4 to TRBJ1-5, with D possibly being TRBD1 (5 bases). Trimming took 8 bases from V and 2 from J, leaving 10 bases between them. The CDR3 contains 13 residues. This chain's CDR3 is CASVGDGNQPQHF. The CDR3 DNA follows: TGTGCCAGCGTGGGGGACGGCAATCAGCCCCAGCATTTT.

The chain carries TRBV6-1 and TRBJ1-1, with TRBD1 as a possible D gene (5 bases). V lost 3 bases to trimming and J lost 0 bases, with 11 bases between them. Germline V gene lookup returns CDR1 MNHNS and CDR2 SASEGT. This CDR3 is built from 15 residues. The CDR3 loop reads CASSDPGRMNTEAFF. The CDR3 DNA follows: TGTGCCAGCAGTGATCCGGGACGGATGAACACTGAAGCTTTCTTT.

The chain couples TRBV2 to TRBJ2-5; D could derive from TRBD1 or TRBD2 (5 bases each). In germline, CDR1 is SNHLY, CDR2 FYNNEI. V lost 5 bases and J 2 bases, leaving 12 bases between the germline ends. The CDR3 has 14 amino acids. The chain's CDR3 is CASSKGTVQETQYF. CDR3 bases: TGTGCCAGCAGTAAAGGGACGGTACAAGAGACCCAGTACTTC.

This chain links TRBV7-2 with TRBJ2-1; D perhaps matches TRBD1 (6 bases). This CDR3 comprises 16 residues. CDR1 is SGHTA, CDR2 FQGNSA, per germline. Deletions cut 1 base from V and 5 bases from J, with 15 bases between. CDR3: CASSLGFATGHNEQFF. The CDR3 nucleotides are TGTGCCAGCAGCTTAGGTTTTGCGACAGGCCACAATGAGCAGTTCTTC. Together with reference TRBV7-2 and TRBJ2-1, the CDR3 gives the full variable domain: GAGVSQSPSNKVTEKGKDVELRCDPISGHTALYWYRQSLGQGLEFLIYFQGNSAPDKSGLPSDRFSAERTGGSVSTLTIQRTQQEDSAVYLCASSLGFATGHNEQFFGPGTRLTVL.

The chain uses TRBV7-2 and TRBJ1-6; 11 bases match TRBD1. Germline V gene lookup returns CDR1 SGHTA and CDR2 FQGNSA. CDR3 length: 16 amino acids. V lost 5 bases to trimming and J lost 7 bases; unmatched junction nucleotides: 7. CDR3 bases: TGTGCCAGCAGCCCGCGGACAGGGGGCGGGAATTCACCCCTCCACTTT. Translated: CASSPRTGGGNSPLHF.

The chain employs TRBV28 and TRBJ1-3; 11 nucleotides match TRBD1. Germline assignment: CDR1 MDHEN and CDR2 SYDVKM. Germline trimming cut 6 bases from V and 2 bases from J; bases unmatched to any gene: 6. The CDR3 totals 16 residues. The CDR3 nucleotides are TGTGCCAGCAGGCCTCCGGGACAGGGGGCTGGAAACACCATATATTTT. Its translation is CASRPPGQGAGNTIYF.

This sequence joins TRBV28 and TRBJ1-2, with no clear D. The germline V gene encodes CDR1 MDHEN and CDR2 SYDVKM. V shed 8 bases and J shed 2 bases, with 9 bases lying between them. This CDR3 region has 12 residues. CDR3 in amino acids: CASDQDNYGYTF. The CDR3 nucleotides read TGTGCCAGCGATCAGGACAACTATGGCTACACCTTC.

In this sample, this clone turned up a few times. The chain combines TRBV29-1 with TRBJ2-1; D is perhaps TRBD2 (6 bases). CDR1 and CDR2 (germline): SQVTM, ANQGSEA. Trimming left V 7 bases short and J 0 bases short, with 16 bases between. The CDR3 loop spans 15 amino acids. The CDR3 DNA sequence: TGCAGCGCAAGAGGAGGGCCCAGCTCCTACAATGAGCAGTTCTTC. Protein product: CSARGGPSSYNEQFF.

This clone was detected only once. V is TRBV6-5 and J is TRBJ1-2; perhaps TRBD1 as D (5 bases). Germline V lookup: CDR1 MNHEY, CDR2 SVGAGI. This CDR3 comprises 14 residues. V was trimmed by 6 bases and J by 2 bases, leaving 13 bases between them. The CDR3 DNA reads as TGTGCCAGCAGGGACGGGACGGTAAACTATGGCTACACCTTC. It codes for CASRDGTVNYGYTF.

The chain recombines TRBV20-1 with TRBJ2-3; possible D gene TRBD1, 6 bases. The germline V gene encodes CDR1 DFQATT and CDR2 SNEGSKA (reference sequence). The CDR3 loop spans 14 amino acids. V lost 3 bases to trimming and J lost 1 base, with 11 bases between them. For the CDR3, the DNA is TGCAGTGCTAGTTTGGGACACCGCACAGATACGCAGTATTTT. Its protein product is CSASLGHRTDTQYF.

This chain links TRBV6-1 with TRBJ2-2, with D uncertain. CDR1 and CDR2 from the germline V gene are MNHNS and SASEGT. V shed 0 bases and J shed 4 bases, with 6 bases lying between them. The CDR3 sequence is 14 residues long. CDR3 bases: TGTGCCAGCAGTGAAGCGCCAGCCACCGGGGAGCTGTTTTTT. This translates into CASSEAPATGELFF.

The rearrangement links TRBV6-5 to TRBJ2-1; 8 nucleotides align to TRBD2. Trimming took 4 bases from V and 7 from J; bases not matched to a gene: 9. Per germline, CDR1 MNHEY and CDR2 SVGAGI. The CDR3 loop spans 15 amino acids. CDR3 bases: TGTGCCAGCAGTTTAGGACTAGCCGCATATAATGAGCAGTTCTTC. Its protein is CASSLGLAAYNEQFF.

This chain connects TRBV5-5 to TRBJ1-5, with D unresolved. This CDR3 has 14 amino acids. CDR1 and CDR2 (germline): SGHKS, YYEKEE (reference sequence). With 4 bases removed from V and 1 base from J, the gap between germline ends came to 9 bases. CDR3 protein: CASSRGWSNQPQHF. The CDR3 DNA reads TGTGCCAGCAGCAGAGGGTGGAGCAATCAGCCCCAGCATTTT.